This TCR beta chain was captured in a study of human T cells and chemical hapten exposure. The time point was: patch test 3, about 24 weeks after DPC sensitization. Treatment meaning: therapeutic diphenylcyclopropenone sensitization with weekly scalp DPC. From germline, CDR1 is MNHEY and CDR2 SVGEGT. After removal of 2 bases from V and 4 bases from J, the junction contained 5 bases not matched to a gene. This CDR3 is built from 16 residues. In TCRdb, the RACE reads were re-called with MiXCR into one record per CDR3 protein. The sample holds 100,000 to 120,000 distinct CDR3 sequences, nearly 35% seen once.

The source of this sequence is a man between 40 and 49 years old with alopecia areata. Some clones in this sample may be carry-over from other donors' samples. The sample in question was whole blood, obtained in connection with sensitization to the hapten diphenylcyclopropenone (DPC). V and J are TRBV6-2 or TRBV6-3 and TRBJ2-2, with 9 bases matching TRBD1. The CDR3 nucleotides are TGTGCCAGCAGTTACCCCGACAGGGGGACCACCGGGGAGCTGTTTTTT. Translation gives CASSYPDRGTTGELFF.